This T cell receptor (beta chain) emerged from a study of OX40 agonist ivuxolimab in advanced cancers. Study-level background: Therapy given before enrollment (anti-PD-1, anti-PD-L1 or anti-CTLA-4) was allowed, and roughly 42% had some. The study, taken as a whole, reports: CD8+ T cells were the subset that, on average, had more expanded clones than CD4+. The study observed clonal expansion of CD4+ and CD8+ blood T cells by week 6 at 0.1 to 3.0 mg/kg.

TCRdb's copy holds only in-frame clones and misses some; the assay was immunoSEQ multiplex PCR. Of approximately 79,000 clones in the sample, around 87% are singletons; the top ten hold about 0.57%. Turning to this clone: Its antigen is unknown.

Germline V lookup: CDR1 SGHDN, CDR2 FVKESK. CDR3 length: 17 amino acids. The junction had 10 bases not matched to a gene; V was cut back by 2 bases and J by 6 bases. This chain joins TRBV14 and TRBJ2-1; TRBD1 aligns across 10 bases. The origin of this receptor is an adult with an advanced solid tumor such as melanoma, head and neck, liver or kidney cancer. Sequenced material: CD4+ or CD8+ T cells sorted from blood, taken in a trial of the OX40 agonist ivuxolimab. CDR3 DNA sequence: TGTGCCAGCAGCCAAAGACCCGGGACAGGGGCTTCCAATGAGCAGTTCTTC. This encodes CASSQRPGTGASNEQFF.